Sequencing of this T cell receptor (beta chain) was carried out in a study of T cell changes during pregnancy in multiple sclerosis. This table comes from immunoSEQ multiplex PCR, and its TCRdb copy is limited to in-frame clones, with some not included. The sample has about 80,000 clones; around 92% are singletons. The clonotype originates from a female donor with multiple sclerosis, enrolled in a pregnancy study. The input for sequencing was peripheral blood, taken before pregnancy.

CDR3 residues: CASSIWGGPVETQYF. In DNA form, the CDR3 reads TGTGCCAGTAGTATATGGGGGGGTCCAGTAGAGACCCAGTACTTC. The chain has TRBV19 and TRBJ2-5; 7 bases are a match to TRBD2. Germline V gene lookup returns CDR1 LNHDA and CDR2 SQIVND (reference sequence). This CDR3 spans 15 amino acids. J was trimmed by 4 bases and V by 2 bases; bases with no gene match: 7.